The rows below give T cell receptor beta chains drawn from one sample of a study of control samples from healthy donors and cancer patients. Using immunoSEQ multiplex PCR, the repertoire was profiled, and TCRdb retains in-frame clones only, with some absent. Altogether 150,000 to 160,000 clones are present, approximately 94% being singletons, with the ten largest covering 5.5% to 6%. Sample: blood. These TCRs come from a man aged 35-49 years in good health. The CDR3 runs from the conserved cysteine through the conserved F or W. D genes are given only for firm matches. The size entry is marked missing in some rows and otherwise reads once, few, many or a size class.

V gene	J gene	clone size	D gene	CDR3 DNA	CDR3 protein
TRBV13	TRBJ2-3	few	TRBD2	TGTGCCAGCAGCTTAGGTCCGACTAGCGGGGGGGTCACAGATACGCAGTATTTT	CASSLGPTSGGVTDTQYF
TRBV9	TRBJ2-3	.	.	TGTGCCAGCAGCGCCTCGGGACTCCTACGCCGCACAGATACGCAGTATTTT	CASSASGLLRRTDTQYF
TRBV7-8	TRBJ1-1	.	TRBD1	TGTGCCAGCAGCTTAGTAAGGGGACAGGGTAACATGAACACTGAAGCTTTCTTT	CASSLVRGQGNMNTEAFF
TRBV11-2	TRBJ2-2	few	.	TGTGCCAGCAGCTTAGGACAGGCTGCGAACACCGGGGAGCTGTTTTTT	CASSLGQAANTGELFF
TRBV2	TRBJ2-7	.	TRBD2	TGTGCCAGTGGACGGGGAGGGGCCTTCAACGAGCAGTACTTC	CASGRGGAFNEQYF
TRBV12-5	TRBJ2-7	.	.	TGTGCTAGTGGTTTGCCCCACCCGGACGGCAGCTCCTACGAGCAGTACTTC	CASGLPHPDGSSYEQYF
TRBV28	TRBJ2-7	.	.	TGTGCCAGCAGTTCCGGGACCAGACAGGAGACCTATACGTATTTCTTC	CASSSGTRQETYTYFF
TRBV5-6	TRBJ1-6	.	.	TGTGCCAGCAGCCAGCGGCAGGAGGCCTCACCCCTCCACTTT	CASSQRQEASPLHF
TRBV27	TRBJ1-6	.	.	TGTGCCAGCAGTTTGGGACAATATAATTCACCCCTCCACTTT	CASSLGQYNSPLHF
TRBV19	TRBJ2-5	.	TRBD2	TGTGCCAGTAGTATATGGGCGGGGGGGCCAGGGACCCAGTACTTC	CASSIWAGGPGTQYF
TRBV19	TRBJ1-1	.	TRBD1	TGTGCCAGTAGTATTGGGGACAGGGTCACTGAAGCTTTCTTT	CASSIGDRVTEAFF
TRBV30	TRBJ1-2	.	.	TGTGCCCAGCGGGGAGGGTTTTTTGGCTACACCTTC	CAQRGGFFGYTF
TRBV5-5	TRBJ2-6	.	.	TGTGCCAGCAGCTTTCCTGCTGGGGCCAACGTCCTGACTTTC	CASSFPAGANVLTF
TRBV6-5	TRBJ1-2	.	.	TGTGCCAGCAGTTACGCAGGGGTCGGCGGCTACACCTTC	CASSYAGVGGYTF
TRBV12-3/TRBV12-4	TRBJ1-1	.	.	TGTGCCAGCAGCCCAGGGCCCGGGGGAGCTTTCTTT	CASSPGPGGAFF
TRBV28	TRBJ2-2	once	TRBD1	TGTGCCAGCAGCCGAAACTCCCGGGACAGGGGACGAACCGGGGAGCTGTTTTTT	CASSRNSRDRGRTGELFF
TRBV5-1	TRBJ1-2	.	.	TGCGCCAGCAGCTATGCGGAGAACTATGGCTACACCTTC	CASSYAENYGYTF
TRBV2	TRBJ1-5	.	TRBD1	TGTGCCAGCAGTGAACTGGGCAGGGGGAGCAATCAGCCCCAGCATTTT	CASSELGRGSNQPQHF
TRBV7-9	TRBJ2-3	.	.	TGTGCCAGCCTCCCGGACAGTTACACAGATACGCAGTATTTT	CASLPDSYTDTQYF
TRBV28	TRBJ1-2	.	.	TGTGCCAGCAGGTCTCTCGCCGCAGGGCCTGGGGGCTACACCTTC	CASRSLAAGPGGYTF